Sequencing of this T cell receptor (beta chain) was carried out in a study of CD8 T cells in Susac syndrome. Reverse transcription of roughly 0.5 to 1 ug RNA was performed with random hexamers. TCRdb re-derived calls from the immunoSEQ multiplex PCR reads in MiXCR, one entry per CDR3 protein. The sample has about 180,000 distinct CDR3 sequences, approximately 94% seen once; the top ten hold roughly 0.094%. V shed 6 bases and J shed 8 bases, with 16 bases lying between them. Per germline, CDR1 MNHNS and CDR2 SASEGT. This CDR3 has 13 residues. The receptor was isolated from a human donor with multiple sclerosis. Sequencing was carried out using CD4+ T cells from PBMCs. V usage is TRBV6-1 and J usage is TRBJ1-2, with D perhaps TRBD1 (5 bases). The CDR3 sequence: CASRAGTVLGYTF. The CDR3 nucleotides are TGTGCCAGCAGGGCCGGGACGGTGCTAGGCTACACCTTC.